This T cell receptor beta chain was identified in a study of blood T cell repertoires in COVID-19. Study-level information: COVID-19 samples, acute and convalescent, were from the United States, Italy and Spain.

The CDR3 length is 15 residues. V was pared by 3 bases and J by 4 bases, with 12 bases between. Germline V gives CDR1 MNHNY, CDR2 SVGAGI (reference sequence). Profiling relied on immunoSEQ multiplex PCR, and the TCRdb table lists in-frame clones only, not all of them. Altogether approximately 290,000 clones are present, 80% to 85% being singletons, with the ten largest covering approximately 15%. The material sequenced was peripheral blood. The receptor was isolated from a person between 65 and 79 years old with COVID-19, enrolled during active disease. V and J are TRBV6-6 and TRBJ2-2, with D perhaps TRBD2 (5 bases). The CDR3 sequence: CASSYRGTSTGELFF. For the CDR3, the DNA is TGTGCCAGCAGTTATCGGGGTACTAGCACCGGGGAGCTGTTTTTT.